These T cell receptor beta chains were read from a single sample in a study of blood T cell repertoires in COVID-19. TCRdb's copy holds only in-frame clones and misses some; the assay was immunoSEQ multiplex PCR. The profile shows about 140,000 clones, roughly 85% of them singletons. The sequencing input was peripheral blood. The receptor set was obtained from a man aged 50 to 59 with acute or convalescent COVID-19. CDR3s include the opening cysteine and the closing phenylalanine or tryptophan. Each record gives: J gene, clone size, V gene, D gene, CDR3 protein, CDR3 DNA. A D gene is named only where the DNA matches it firmly. Expanded clones get a size class; other rows say once, few or many, or leave the size out.

j_gene: TRBJ1-4
abundance: NA
v_gene: TRBV18
d_gene: NA
CDR3aa: CASSPTIATNEKLFF
CDR3nt: TGTGCCAGCTCACCAACAATTGCAACTAATGAAAAACTGTTTTTT

j_gene: TRBJ2-1
abundance: NA
v_gene: TRBV11-2
d_gene: TRBD2
CDR3aa: CASSLRLAEYNEQFF
CDR3nt: TGTGCCAGCAGCTTACGGCTAGCGGAATACAATGAGCAGTTCTTC

j_gene: TRBJ1-1
abundance: NA
v_gene: TRBV20-1
d_gene: NA
CDR3aa: CSARPQREAFF
CDR3nt: TGCAGTGCTAGACCCCAACGGGAGGCTTTCTTT

j_gene: TRBJ1-5
abundance: NA
v_gene: TRBV7-9
d_gene: NA
CDR3aa: CASSLGGDQPQHF
CDR3nt: TGTGCCAGCAGCTTGGGTGGAGATCAGCCCCAGCATTTT

j_gene: TRBJ1-2
abundance: few
v_gene: TRBV12-3/TRBV12-4
d_gene: TRBD1
CDR3aa: CASTGGYKEGYTF
CDR3nt: TGTGCCAGCACAGGGGGCTACAAGGAAGGCTACACCTTC

j_gene: TRBJ2-4
abundance: NA
v_gene: TRBV5-6
d_gene: TRBD2
CDR3aa: CASSLRTSGPMGNIQYF
CDR3nt: TGTGCCAGCAGCTTGCGGACTAGCGGACCCATGGGAAACATTCAGTACTTC

j_gene: TRBJ1-6
abundance: few
v_gene: TRBV9
d_gene: TRBD1
CDR3aa: CASSQGQGVSPLHF
CDR3nt: TGTGCCAGCAGCCAGGGACAGGGAGTTTCACCCCTCCACTTT

j_gene: TRBJ1-2
abundance: NA
v_gene: TRBV7-3
d_gene: NA
CDR3aa: CASSYRDCHTGVGYTF
CDR3nt: TGTGCCAGCAGCTATCGGGACTGCCACACCGGCGTTGGCTACACCTTC

j_gene: TRBJ2-7
abundance: NA
v_gene: TRBV27
d_gene: NA
CDR3aa: CASSLRSGIYVEQYF
CDR3nt: TGTGCCAGCAGCCTAAGGTCAGGAATCTACGTGGAGCAGTACTTC

j_gene: TRBJ2-7
abundance: NA
v_gene: TRBV2
d_gene: TRBD2
CDR3aa: CASRETSGNYEQYF
CDR3nt: TGTGCCAGCAGGGAGACTAGCGGAAACTACGAGCAGTACTTC

j_gene: TRBJ2-1
abundance: NA
v_gene: TRBV6-5
d_gene: TRBD1
CDR3aa: CASSYSTGKAFF
CDR3nt: TGTGCCAGCAGTTACTCGACAGGGAAAGCGTTCTTC

j_gene: TRBJ2-3
abundance: NA
v_gene: TRBV19
d_gene: NA
CDR3aa: CASRRRDRTDTQYF
CDR3nt: TGTGCCAGTAGGAGGCGGGATCGCACAGATACGCAGTATTTT

j_gene: TRBJ2-5
abundance: NA
v_gene: TRBV19
d_gene: TRBD1
CDR3aa: CASAKPLTGGLGGTQYF
CDR3nt: TGTGCCAGTGCTAAGCCGCTTACAGGGGGCCTTGGGGGGACCCAGTACTTC

j_gene: TRBJ1-2
abundance: NA
v_gene: TRBV15
d_gene: TRBD1
CDR3aa: CATSRYRDRPSYGYTF
CDR3nt: TGTGCCACCAGCAGATACCGGGACAGGCCGTCCTATGGCTACACCTTC

j_gene: TRBJ2-5
abundance: few
v_gene: TRBV30
d_gene: TRBD1
CDR3aa: CAWTGYETQYF
CDR3nt: TGTGCATGGACAGGGTACGAGACCCAGTACTTC

j_gene: TRBJ1-1
abundance: NA
v_gene: TRBV12-3/TRBV12-4
d_gene: NA
CDR3aa: CASSLRGLAFF
CDR3nt: TGTGCCAGCAGTTTAAGGGGCCTCGCTTTCTTT

j_gene: TRBJ1-2
abundance: few
v_gene: TRBV20-1
d_gene: NA
CDR3aa: CSASPNYNRARNYGYTF
CDR3nt: TGCAGTGCTAGTCCCAATTATAACAGGGCGAGGAACTATGGCTACACCTTC

j_gene: TRBJ2-1
abundance: NA
v_gene: TRBV5-1
d_gene: TRBD2
CDR3aa: CASSRTSGRNNEQFF
CDR3nt: TGCGCCAGCAGCAGGACTAGCGGGAGGAACAATGAGCAGTTCTTC

j_gene: TRBJ2-1
abundance: once
v_gene: TRBV5-8
d_gene: TRBD1
CDR3aa: CASSTYSGTVNNEQFF
CDR3nt: TGTGCCAGCAGCACGTACTCCGGGACAGTCAACAATGAGCAGTTCTTC